The rows below give T cell receptor beta chains drawn from one sample of a study of shared clonotypes between healthy human individuals. Here immunoSEQ multiplex PCR was the method, and the copy in TCRdb shows in-frame clones only, minus some. The sample shows millions of clones, about 95% of them seen only once. Sequencing was performed on naive CD8+ T cells sorted from blood. These receptors were obtained from a man aged 18 to 30 in good health. Each CDR3 is given with its conserved first and last residue. D genes are given only for firm matches. Not every row has a clone size; where given, it reads once, few, many or a size class.

V gene,clone size,D gene,J gene,CDR3 DNA,CDR3 protein
TRBV2,NA,NA,TRBJ2-7,TGTGCCATCCGGGACGGGTTCTACGAGCAGTACTTC,CAIRDGFYEQYF
TRBV30,few,NA,TRBJ1-5,TGTGCCTGGAGTGTAACGGGGTTCGGTCAGCCCCAGCATTTT,CAWSVTGFGQPQHF
TRBV28,few,NA,TRBJ2-4,TGCGCCAGTGGACCGTACATTCAGTACTTC,CASGPYIQYF
TRBV11-2,NA,TRBD2,TRBJ2-5,TGTGCCAGCAGCAGCGGGGGGGCCACAGAGACCCAGTACTTC,CASSSGGATETQYF
TRBV4-2,NA,NA,TRBJ2-7,TGTGCCAGCAGCCAAGAATGGGGTAGCGAGCAGTACTTC,CASSQEWGSEQYF
TRBV6-5,NA,TRBD1,TRBJ2-7,TGTGCCAGCAGTTACTACACAGGGGTCGAGCAGTACTTC,CASSYYTGVEQYF
TRBV27,NA,NA,TRBJ2-7,TGTGCCAGCAGTTTATCGGGCGGATACGAGCAGTACTTC,CASSLSGGYEQYF
TRBV27,NA,TRBD2,TRBJ2-1,TGTGCCAGCAGTTTGGGAGACTGGCGGGGGGTAGAGCAGTTCTTC,CASSLGDWRGVEQFF
TRBV27,NA,TRBD2,TRBJ2-1,TGTGCCAGCAGTCCCCGGACTAGCGGGAGGGCTTGGAATGAGCAGTTCTTC,CASSPRTSGRAWNEQFF
TRBV9,NA,TRBD2,TRBJ2-1,TGTGCCAGCAGCCCAGGAAAGACTAGCGGGGGGGTACCCTACAATGAGCAGTTCTTC,CASSPGKTSGGVPYNEQFF
TRBV9,NA,NA,TRBJ1-2,TGTGCCAGCAGCGTAGGACAGGACTATGGCTACACCTTC,CASSVGQDYGYTF
TRBV4-3,NA,NA,TRBJ2-1,TGCGCCAGCAGCCAAGAGGGACGAGTCGGGACGCTCTACAATGAGCAGTTCTTC,CASSQEGRVGTLYNEQFF
TRBV7-9,NA,NA,TRBJ2-2,TGTGCCAGCAGCATACAGCCCACCGGGGAGCTGTTTTTT,CASSIQPTGELFF
TRBV2,once,NA,TRBJ2-1,TGTGCCAGCAGCCGGGACTCAGTCAATGAGCAGTTCTTC,CASSRDSVNEQFF
TRBV5-7,NA,NA,TRBJ1-3,TGTGCCAGCAGCTTGGTAGGCCGCCGCTCTGGAAACACCATATATTTT,CASSLVGRRSGNTIYF
TRBV29-1,NA,NA,TRBJ2-7,TGCAGCGTTGAAGCCTCCAGTGAGTCCTACGAGCAGTACTTC,CSVEASSESYEQYF
TRBV5-4,NA,NA,TRBJ2-7,TGTGCCAGCAGCATACAACGGACAGCTCCCCTCAACGAGCAGTACTTC,CASSIQRTAPLNEQYF
TRBV19,NA,NA,TRBJ1-5,TGTGCCAGTAGTGCGATTGGGGGTAGCAATCAGCCCCAGCATTTT,CASSAIGGSNQPQHF
TRBV30,NA,NA,TRBJ1-1,TGTGCCTGGAGTGTTTGGGACATGAGCAGCGGGGCTTTCTTT,CAWSVWDMSSGAFF
TRBV5-6,few,NA,TRBJ2-3,TGTGCCAGCAGCTTCGGCACAGATACGCAGTATTTT,CASSFGTDTQYF
TRBV5-8,NA,NA,TRBJ1-5,TGTGCCAGTTCGCGGCCCACTAGCAATCAGCCCCAGCATTTT,CASSRPTSNQPQHF
TRBV7-2,NA,TRBD2,TRBJ2-7,TGTGCCAGCAGCCAGACTAGCGGGAGGGCCAGGGCCGAGCAGTACTTC,CASSQTSGRARAEQYF
TRBV6-1,NA,NA,TRBJ2-7,TGTGCCAGCAGTGAGGCCATGAGCTCCTACGAGCAGTACTTC,CASSEAMSSYEQYF
TRBV9,NA,TRBD2,TRBJ2-1,TGTGCCAGCAGCGGTAGCGGGGGTAGCTCCTACAATGAGCAGTTCTTC,CASSGSGGSSYNEQFF
TRBV28,NA,NA,TRBJ1-1,TGTGCCAGCAGTGGTACGGACACTGAAGCTTTCTTT,CASSGTDTEAFF
TRBV4-3,NA,NA,TRBJ1-1,TGCGCCAGCAGCCCGATCCCATTTACTGAAGCTTTCTTT,CASSPIPFTEAFF
TRBV11-2,NA,NA,TRBJ2-7,TGTGCCAGCAGCCCTTACGGGACAACCTACGAGCAGTACTTC,CASSPYGTTYEQYF
TRBV13,NA,NA,TRBJ2-7,TGTGCCAGCAGCGCCGGGACGGATCTCTACGAGCAGTACTTC,CASSAGTDLYEQYF
TRBV29-1,few,NA,TRBJ1-1,TGCAGCGTTGATCCCTCGTCTGGCGCTGAAGCTTTCTTT,CSVDPSSGAEAFF